This TCR beta chain derives from a study of T cell changes during pregnancy in multiple sclerosis. The table came from immunoSEQ multiplex PCR; TCRdb's copy has only in-frame clones and leaves some out. The top ten hold roughly 0.7% of the sample, which has about 44,000 clones, around 90% seen once. The trim removed 4 bases at V and 6 bases at J, leaving 11 bases unmatched. The CDR3 sequence is 16 residues long. Germline values: CDR1 SGHAT, CDR2 FQNNGV. The chain combines TRBV11-2 with TRBJ2-1, with TRBD2 matching 8 bases. The sample consisted of CD4+ T cells from peripheral blood mononuclear cells, taken in the first trimester of pregnancy. This clonotype originated in a female donor with multiple sclerosis, enrolled in a pregnancy study. The CDR3, as DNA: TGTGCCAGCAGCTCCAGACTAGCGAATGGTCGCAATGAGCAGTTCTTC. It codes for CASSSRLANGRNEQFF.